The 18 T cell receptor beta chains given below trace back to one sample, sequenced in a study of OX40 agonist ivuxolimab in advanced cancers. The table came from immunoSEQ multiplex PCR; TCRdb's copy has only in-frame clones and leaves some out. The table has tens of thousands of clones, nearly 85% seen once. This material consisted of CD4+ or CD8+ T cells sorted from blood, taken in a trial of the OX40 agonist ivuxolimab. These receptors all stem from an adult with an advanced solid tumor such as melanoma, head and neck, liver or kidney cancer.

V usage is TRBV15 and J usage is TRBJ2-3, with 10 positions matching TRBD2. This CDR3 has 20 amino acids. The ends lost 2 bases at V and 2 bases at J; junction bases unmatched: 16. Looked up from germline, CDR1 is LNHNV and CDR2 is YYDKDF (reference sequence). The CDR3: CATSRSRLAGPEPHTDTQYF. DNA of the CDR3: TGTGCCACCAGCAGATCGAGACTAGCGGGCCCGGAGCCCCACACAGATACGCAGTATTTT.

This chain links TRBV5-8 with TRBJ1-2, with D possibly TRBD1 on 5 matching bases. The germline V gene has CDR1 SGHTS and CDR2 YDEGEE. CDR3 size: 16 residues. Trimming shortened V by 0 bases and J by 3 bases, and 15 bases separated the two germline ends. For the CDR3, the DNA is TGTGCCAGCAGCTTGGGATCAGGGTATAGTCACTATGGCTACACCTTC. Its translation: CASSLGSGYSHYGYTF.

This rearrangement joins TRBV13 to TRBJ1-5; 12 positions match TRBD1. The CDR3 totals 19 residues. Trimming cost V 5 bases and J 0 bases; bases outside gene matches: 11. Germline CDR1 and CDR2: PRHDT and FYEKMQ (reference sequence). The CDR3 DNA reads as TGTGCCAGCAGCCTTTCACCGGGACAGGGGGCAGATAGCAATCAGCCCCAGCATTTT. It codes for CASSLSPGQGADSNQPQHF.

This clone appeared a few times. This rearrangement joins TRBV4-2 to TRBJ2-2, with no clear D. CDR1 and CDR2 (germline): LGHNA, YNFKEQ. The CDR3 length is 14 residues. Trimming took off 5 bases at V and 1 base at J, with 8 bases between the two ends. The CDR3 loop is CASSLAENTGELFF. CDR3 coding DNA: TGTGCCAGCAGCTTGGCGGAGAACACCGGGGAGCTGTTTTTT.

The rearrangement links TRBV11-2 to TRBJ2-5; weak D call: TRBD2 (7 bases). CDR1 is SGHAT and CDR2 is FQNNGV in the germline V gene. The V end lost 5 bases, the J end lost 5 bases, and 18 bases lay between the germline ends. This CDR3 has 15 amino acids. In nucleotides, the CDR3 is TGTGCCAGCAGCCAAGGGGGGGCCCCTACGGAGACCCAGTACTTC. Translated: CASSQGGAPTETQYF.

The V and J genes are TRBV27 and TRBJ2-1; 10 bases fit TRBD2. There are 20 residues in the CDR3. Unmatched junction bases numbered 13, after V lost 2 bases and J lost 0 bases. Germline-derived CDR1 and CDR2 are MNHEY and SMNVEV (reference sequence). DNA of the CDR3: TGTGCCAGCAGTTTAGAACTAGCGGGAAATCACCTTAGCTCCTACAATGAGCAGTTCTTC. Protein product: CASSLELAGNHLSSYNEQFF.

The chain is built from TRBV15 and TRBJ1-5; D possibly corresponds to TRBD1 (5 bases). Trimming removed 5 bases at V and 0 bases at J, with 11 bases between. The length of the CDR3 is 15 residues. Per the germline V gene, CDR1 is LNHNV and CDR2 is YYDKDF (reference sequence). This CDR3 reads CATSPRANSNQPQHF. The CDR3 coding sequence is TGTGCCACCAGCCCCAGGGCTAATAGCAATCAGCCCCAGCATTTT.

The chain joins TRBV6-1 to TRBJ1-4; D is unresolved. The CDR3 contains 13 residues. CDR1 is MNHNS, CDR2 SASEGT, per germline. V was pared by 11 bases and J by 4 bases, with 14 bases between. In DNA form, the CDR3 reads TGTGCCGCGACCCGGACGGGTAATGAAAAACTGTTTTTT. It translates to CAATRTGNEKLFF.

The genes are TRBV18 and TRBJ2-1, with unresolved D. Germline-derived CDR1 and CDR2 are KGHSH and LQKENI. The length of the CDR3 is 16 residues. V lost 6 bases and J 7 bases, leaving 22 bases between the germline ends. The CDR3 loop is CASSTPGPPLGNEQFF. Written as DNA, the CDR3 is TGTGCCAGCTCGACACCGGGCCCTCCTTTGGGTAATGAGCAGTTCTTC.

The chain recombines TRBV6-5 with TRBJ2-5; possibly TRBD2 for D (5 bases). Gene TRBJ2-7 matches the end of the DNA better, so the J call may be wrong. Germline V gene lookup returns CDR1 MNHEY and CDR2 SVGAGI. CDR3 length equals 14 residues. CDR3 DNA: TGTGCCAGCAGTTCCCTAGCAGTAGACTACGAGCAGTACTTC. Translating gives CASSSLAVDYEQYF.

The J gene is TRBJ1-5, the V gene TRBV6-6; D gene uncertain. V lost 6 bases and J 3 bases, leaving 12 bases between the germline ends. Looked up from germline, CDR1 is MNHNY and CDR2 is SVGAGI (reference sequence). The CDR3 contains 14 residues. CDR3 sequence: CASSSRQDNQPQHF. DNA of the CDR3: TGTGCCAGCAGCTCCCGACAAGACAATCAGCCCCAGCATTTT.

The chain carries TRBV28 and TRBJ2-7, with D possibly being TRBD1 (6 bases). Germline V gene lookup returns CDR1 MDHEN and CDR2 SYDVKM. The V end was cut by 6 bases, the J end by 0 bases, with 12 bases between. The CDR3 runs 14 residues. CDR3 DNA sequence: TGTGCCAGCAGGGCCGACAGGACCTCCTACGAGCAGTACTTC. Its protein is CASRADRTSYEQYF.

The V call is TRBV7-6, the J call TRBJ2-7; D gene uncertain. This CDR3 is built from 16 residues. Trimming shortened V by 5 bases and J by 4 bases, and 21 bases separated the two germline ends. Germline CDR1 reads SGHVS; CDR2 reads FNYEAQ. For the CDR3, the DNA is TGTGCCAGCAGCCCCCACCGGACCGGAACTTTATACGAGCAGTACTTC. Translation: CASSPHRTGTLYEQYF.

This clone was picked up a small number of times. The V call is TRBV9, the J call TRBJ2-2; 7 nucleotides match TRBD2. Per germline, CDR1 SGDLS and CDR2 YYNGEE. CDR3 size: 14 residues. With V trimmed by 0 bases and J by 9 bases, 5 bases remained unmatched. As DNA, the CDR3 is TGTGCCAGCAGCGTAGATCCGGGAGGACGGGAGCTGTTTTTT. It codes for CASSVDPGGRELFF.

This clone was seen a few times. The chain uses TRBV28 and TRBJ1-5, with unresolved D. This CDR3 comprises 13 residues. Deletions cut 1 base from V and 6 bases from J, with 7 bases between. Per the germline V gene, CDR1 is MDHEN and CDR2 is SYDVKM. This CDR3 reads CASSLLRAQPQHF. CDR3 bases: TGTGCCAGCAGTTTATTGAGAGCTCAGCCCCAGCATTTT.

J is TRBJ1-5 and V is TRBV21-1. TRBV21-1 is a pseudogene segment. The CDR3 covers 22 residues. CDR3 sequence: CASSLWRRQLSPRGIPYQPQHF. The CDR3 coding sequence is TGTGCCAGCAGCCTGTGGAGGAGGCAGTTAAGCCCCCGGGGTATTCCGTATCAGCCCCAGCATTTT.

This chain uses TRBV7-2 with TRBJ2-5; D gene uncertain. Trimming left V 2 bases short and J 2 bases short, with 6 bases between. There are 13 residues in the CDR3. CDR1 SGHTA and CDR2 FQGNSA come from the germline V gene. The chain's CDR3 is CASSLSQQETQYF. The CDR3 DNA sequence: TGTGCCAGCAGCTTAAGTCAACAAGAGACCCAGTACTTC.

Only a few counts were recorded for this clone. V usage is TRBV7-2 and J usage is TRBJ1-5; D is unclear. Germline-derived CDR1 and CDR2 are SGHTA and FQGNSA. V lost 5 bases, J lost 7 bases, and 9 bases lay in between. The CDR3 is 12 residues long. The CDR3: CASSPPSQPQHF. The CDR3 coding sequence is TGTGCCAGCAGCCCCCCGTCCCAGCCCCAGCATTTT.